This passage covers 13 T cell receptor beta chains from one sample sequenced in a study of cytomegalovirus exposure and HLA in healthy donors. PCR employed 60 Vbeta and 13 Jbeta primers. Assay: immunoSEQ multiplex PCR; the TCRdb copy retains only in-frame clones and omits some. The sample gives 120,000 or so clones, 80% of which show up once; 7.5% to 9.5% is in the top ten. The sequenced sample was PBMCs. The source of these receptors is a young man in good health and CMV-seropositive.

This chain uses TRBV27 with TRBJ1-2, with D perhaps matching TRBD1 (6 bases). The CDR3 is 14 amino acids. V was pared by 4 bases and J by 6 bases, with 15 bases between. Germline V gene lookup returns CDR1 MNHEY and CDR2 SMNVEV (reference sequence). CDR3 in DNA: TGTGCCAGCAGTTCTGGGGGCGCAGCGAATGGCTACACCTTC. Translated: CASSSGGAANGYTF.

The CDR3 here is CASSQSSRVETQYF. CDR3 in DNA: TGTGCCAGCAGCCAAAGTTCGCGGGTAGAGACCCAGTACTTC. V and J are TRBV14 and TRBJ2-5; possible D gene TRBD2, 5 bases. CDR1 and CDR2 (germline): SGHDN, FVKESK. This CDR3 comprises 14 residues. V was trimmed by 2 bases and J by 4 bases, leaving 11 bases between them.

J is TRBJ1-1 and V is TRBV18, with 7 nucleotides matching TRBD1. CDR1 and CDR2 (germline): KGHSH, LQKENI. The CDR3 runs to 14 residues. V was clipped by 6 bases and J by 8 bases; unmatched bases: 12. The CDR3 DNA follows: TGTGCCAGCTCCCCCGGGACAGACTCTACAGAAGCTTTCTTT. It encodes CASSPGTDSTEAFF.

The genes are TRBV9 and TRBJ2-1, with TRBD1 identical over 9 bases. CDR3 length: 15 residues. The germline V gene has CDR1 SGDLS and CDR2 YYNGEE. V shed 5 bases and J 3 bases; nucleotides not matched to a gene: 6. This CDR3 is CASRATDRGYNEQFF. CDR3 DNA: TGTGCCAGCAGGGCAACGGACAGGGGCTACAATGAGCAGTTCTTC.

The chain links TRBV6-5 to TRBJ2-5; 7 bases are shared with TRBD2. The CDR3 runs to 13 residues. V dropped 10 bases and J dropped 4; count of bases not matched to a gene: 9. Looked up from germline, CDR1 is MNHEY and CDR2 is SVGAGI. The CDR3 here is CATLLARGETQYF. In DNA form, the CDR3 reads TGTGCCACCCTACTAGCGAGGGGAGAGACCCAGTACTTC.

This clone was found a few times. V is TRBV2 and J is TRBJ1-6; no clear D gene. This CDR3 region has 13 residues. V lost 8 bases, J lost 7 bases, and 12 bases lay in between. The germline V gene has CDR1 SNHLY and CDR2 FYNNEI. The CDR3 nucleotides are TGTGCCAGCCGTTATGTAGAGAATTCACCCCTCCACTTT. Translated: CASRYVENSPLHF.

The chain uses TRBV5-1 and TRBJ2-5; 10 bases match TRBD2. This CDR3 is built from 16 residues. V shed 0 bases and J 4 bases; nucleotides not matched to a gene: 6. From germline, CDR1 is SGHRS and CDR2 YFSETQ. CDR3 nucleotide sequence: TGCGCCAGCAGCTTGGCCCCAGCTAGCGGGGGAGAGACCCAGTACTTC. This codes for CASSLAPASGGETQYF.

Worth noting for this clone: An end of the junction differs from the germline gene, which may be a read error. The chain links TRBV7-3 to TRBJ2-6; unclear D gene. Germline V gene sequence: CDR1 SGHTA, CDR2 FQGTGA. The CDR3 runs 14 residues. CDR3 coding DNA: TGTACCAGCAGCTCCTCTCCTGGGGCCAACGTCCTGACTTTC. This sequence encodes CTSSSSPGANVLTF. The whole variable domain, filled in from reference TRBV7-3 and TRBJ2-6, reads GAGVSQTPSNKVTEKGKYVELRCDPISGHTALYWYRQSLGQGPEFLIYFQGTGAADDSGLPNDRFFAVRPEGSVSTLKIQRTERGDSAVYLCTSSSSPGANVLTFGAGSRLTVL.

This chain joins TRBV5-1 and TRBJ1-1; 9 positions agree with TRBD1. With 0 bases clipped from V and 6 bases from J, the junction kept 6 bases outside the gene matches. Germline V gene sequence: CDR1 SGHRS, CDR2 YFSETQ. This CDR3 is built from 15 residues. The CDR3 loop is CASSLDRGRVPEAFF. The CDR3 coding sequence is TGCGCCAGCAGCTTGGACAGGGGGCGAGTTCCTGAAGCTTTCTTT.

DNA of the CDR3: TGCGCCAGCAGCCACCCGGTCGCTAGCTCCTACAATGAGCAGTTCTTC. Protein sequence: CASSHPVASSYNEQFF. The chain links TRBV4-1 to TRBJ2-1; D unresolved. This CDR3 region has 16 residues. The germline V gene has CDR1 MGHRA and CDR2 YSYEKL. V lost 3 bases, J lost 0 bases, and 12 bases lay in between.

The gene calls are TRBV10-1 and TRBJ1-4; possibly TRBD1 for D (6 bases). This CDR3 comprises 15 residues. CDR1 WNHNN and CDR2 SYGVQD come from the germline V gene (reference sequence). V was clipped by 0 bases and J by 4 bases, with 9 bases between them. The CDR3 region is CASSESGHDNEKLFF. CDR3 DNA sequence: TGCGCCAGCAGTGAGTCGGGACACGATAATGAAAAACTGTTTTTT.

The CDR3 reads CASSLPGQGGWSYEQYF. The CDR3 nucleotides read TGCGCCAGCAGCTTACCGGGACAGGGAGGGTGGTCCTACGAGCAGTACTTC. The chain employs TRBV5-1 and TRBJ2-5; TRBD1 matches 9 bases. The J call may be in error: the DNA end matches TRBJ2-7 better. Looked up from germline, CDR1 is SGHRS and CDR2 is YFSETQ. The CDR3 consists of 17 residues.

Only a few counts were recorded for this clone. The V call is TRBV9, the J call TRBJ1-5; D may be TRBD1 (6 bases). V lost 4 bases and J 3 bases, leaving 14 bases between the germline ends. The germline gives CDR1 SGDLS, CDR2 YYNGEE. This CDR3 comprises 15 residues. The CDR3, as DNA: TGTGCCAGCAGCTTCTCAGGGGACCTCAATCAGCCCCAGCATTTT. Translation: CASSFSGDLNQPQHF. The full variable domain, its missing parts supplied by reference TRBV9 and TRBJ1-5, is DSGVTQTPKHLITATGQRVTLRCSPRSGDLSVYWYQQSLDQGLQFLIQYYNGEERAKGNILERFSAQQFPDLHSELNLSSLELGDSALYFCASSFSGDLNQPQHFGDGTRLSIL.